The 30 T cell receptor beta chains given below trace back to one sample, sequenced in a study of blood T cells in healthy people across ages. Together with a sample-barcoded 5' primer, a J-beta primer mix was included in a second PCR lasting roughly 6 to 12 cycles. Each CDR3 protein gets one entry after TCRdb re-called the 5' RACE reads with MiXCR. This sample has roughly 1 million distinct CDR3 sequences; around 27% occur once, and the top ten carry 0.65% to 0.75%. These same records also appear under a second study, on T cells of mothers and their children.

Sequenced: blood. Source of these receptors: a girl under 10 years old in good health.

CDR3 sequence: CASSEGAGTQETQYF. The CDR3 region has the DNA TGTGCCAGCAGCGAGGGAGCGGGCACCCAAGAGACCCAGTACTTC. The gene calls are TRBV9 and TRBJ2-5; D might be TRBD2 (6 bases). The CDR3 contains 15 residues. Germline V gives CDR1 SGDLS, CDR2 YYNGEE. Between the trimmed V and J ends, which lost 3 bases and 1 base, there was a span of 13 bases.

The table lists this clonotype with many counts. CDR3 region: CASSVRGNEQFF. The CDR3 nucleotides are TGTGCCAGCAGCGTTCGGGGAAATGAGCAGTTCTTC. The J gene is TRBJ2-1, the V gene TRBV7-3; D perhaps matches TRBD2 (5 bases). Per germline, CDR1 SGHTA and CDR2 FQGTGA. The V gene lost 5 bases and the J gene lost 7 bases, with 9 bases spanning the gap. CDR3 length equals 12 residues.

This clonotype occurred a few times. The CDR3 coding sequence is TGTGCCAGCAGCTTAAGTATGAGCGGGGGGCACAATGAGCAGTTCTTC. Translated: CASSLSMSGGHNEQFF. The chain combines TRBV7-3 with TRBJ2-1; 9 bases are a match to TRBD2. The ends lost 1 base at V and 5 bases at J; junction bases unmatched: 6. Per germline, CDR1 SGHTA and CDR2 FQGTGA. The CDR3 has 16 amino acids.

In this sample, this clonotype turned up a few times. The rearrangement uses TRBV28 and TRBJ2-5, with D perhaps TRBD1 or TRBD2 (5 bases each). Germline V gives CDR1 MDHEN, CDR2 SYDVKM. The length of the CDR3 is 14 residues. V was clipped by 7 bases and J by 5 bases, with 17 bases between them. CDR3 coding DNA: TGTGCCAGCACACAGGTCGGAGGAGAGGAGACCCAGTACTTC. It encodes CASTQVGGEETQYF.

There are a few counts of this clonotype. The chain combines TRBV29-1 with TRBJ2-5; 8 positions match TRBD1. The CDR3 runs 13 residues. Germline V gene sequence: CDR1 SQVTM, CDR2 ANQGSEA. With V trimmed by 4 bases and J by 6 bases, 7 bases remained unmatched. The CDR3 region is CSVVLQGEKTQYF. The CDR3 DNA is TGCAGCGTTGTCTTACAGGGGGAAAAGACCCAGTACTTC.

This clonotype has a handful of counts. The chain carries TRBV20-1 and TRBJ2-5; TRBD2 agrees at 7 bases. The J call may be in error: the DNA end matches TRBJ2-1 better. The CDR3 extends over 13 amino acids. The germline V gene encodes CDR1 DFQATT and CDR2 SNEGSKA (reference sequence). CDR3 DNA sequence: TGCAGTGCTAGCCACGCGGGAGTGGGTGAGCAGTTCTTC. Residues: CSASHAGVGEQFF.

The chain links TRBV12-3 or TRBV12-4 to TRBJ1-2; maybe TRBD1 (5 bases). Between the trimmed V and J ends, which lost 9 bases and 3 bases, there was a span of 20 bases. The CDR3 sequence is 15 residues long. DNA of the CDR3: TGTGCCAGTAAAAATTTGGGGGGGATCGACTATGGCTACACCTTC. It is translated as CASKNLGGIDYGYTF.

The chain carries TRBV7-9 and TRBJ2-1, with D perhaps matching TRBD2 (6 bases). CDR1 and CDR2 from the germline V gene are SEHNR and FQNEAQ (reference sequence). This CDR3 region has 19 residues. Trimming shortened V by 5 bases and J by 0 bases, and 23 bases separated the two germline ends. The CDR3, as DNA: TGTGCCAGCAGCCTAGGGAGGTGGAGCGGGCCTAGCTCCTACAATGAGCAGTTCTTC. Translation gives CASSLGRWSGPSSYNEQFF.

This chain joins TRBV6-2 or TRBV6-3 and TRBJ2-5, with TRBD2 matching 7 bases. The J call may be in error: the DNA end matches TRBJ2-7 better. CDR1 is MNHEY, CDR2 SVGEGT, per germline. The CDR3 loop spans 14 amino acids. CDR3 DNA: TGTGCCAGCAGTTACGGGCGGGGGATCCACGAGCAGTACTTC. Encoded protein: CASSYGRGIHEQYF.

The rearrangement links TRBV5-1 to TRBJ2-7, with D maybe TRBD1 (6 bases). V dropped 4 bases and J dropped 9 bases, with 17 bases sitting between them. This CDR3 region has 13 residues. Germline CDR1 and CDR2: SGHRS and YFSETQ. The CDR3 DNA is TGCGCCAGCAGCACGGACAGTCCGGGTCCGCAGTACTTC. It encodes CASSTDSPGPQYF.

V usage is TRBV5-5 and J usage is TRBJ2-1, with 12 bases lining up with TRBD1. Looked up from germline, CDR1 is SGHKS and CDR2 is YYEKEE (reference sequence). Unmatched junction bases numbered 8, after V lost 2 bases and J lost 8 bases. This CDR3 is built from 16 residues. The CDR3 loop is CASSFSTGTGGYEQFF. The CDR3, as DNA: TGTGCCAGCAGCTTCTCGACCGGGACAGGGGGCTATGAGCAGTTCTTC.

In its sample, this clonotype was seen a few times. CDR3 protein: CSVEVAEGSNYGYTF. CDR3 bases: TGCAGCGTTGAAGTTGCGGAGGGTTCTAACTATGGCTACACCTTC. This chain connects TRBV29-1 to TRBJ1-2; D call uncertain. The CDR3 sequence is 15 residues long. The V end lost 1 base, the J end lost 0 bases, and 12 bases lay between the germline ends. Germline loops: CDR1 SQVTM, CDR2 ANQGSEA.

This clonotype showed up just a few times. The chain carries TRBV6-5 and TRBJ1-1, with D maybe TRBD1 (6 bases). This CDR3 is 15 amino acids long. V was shortened by 2 bases and J by 1 base, with 11 bases between the two germline ends. In germline, CDR1 is MNHEY, CDR2 SVGAGI. This CDR3 reads CASSYGGAPNTEAFF. CDR3 nucleotides: TGTGCCAGCAGTTACGGGGGGGCGCCGAACACTGAAGCTTTCTTT.

DNA for the CDR3: TGCAGCCTCAGGGACAACTACGAGCAGTACTTC. As protein: CSLRDNYEQYF. V is TRBV29-1 and J is TRBJ2-1; TRBD1 is a possible D gene (6 bases). The DNA end is a closer match to TRBJ2-7, so the J assignment may be wrong. The CDR3 contains 11 residues. CDR1 and CDR2 from the germline V gene are SQVTM and ANQGSEA.

The rearrangement joins TRBV12-3 or TRBV12-4 to TRBJ1-5, with D uncertain. With 2 bases removed from V and 6 bases from J, the gap between germline ends came to 11 bases. The CDR3 is 14 residues long. The CDR3 bases are TGTGCCAGCAGTTTAAATCTTTTAGGTCAGCCCCAGCATTTT. Protein product: CASSLNLLGQPQHF.

The gene calls are TRBV24-1 and TRBJ2-1, with D possibly being TRBD2 (5 bases). There are 14 residues in the CDR3. Deletions cut 8 bases from V and 7 bases from J, with 17 bases between. Germline values: CDR1 KGHDR, CDR2 SFDVKD. CDR3 nucleotide sequence: TGTGCCACCACGGGATCGGGCATAAAAAATGAGCAGTTCTTC. It translates to CATTGSGIKNEQFF.

V gene TRBV7-2 combines with J gene TRBJ2-5, with TRBD2 matching 14 bases. V lost 5 bases, J lost 3 bases, and 11 bases stayed unmatched. CDR1 is SGHTA and CDR2 is FQGNSA in the germline V gene. The length of the CDR3 is 18 residues. This chain's CDR3 is CASSRRLAGGGTKETQYF. For the CDR3, the DNA is TGTGCCAGCAGCCGACGACTAGCGGGGGGGGGAACGAAAGAGACCCAGTACTTC.

The sample holds a few counts of this clonotype. The CDR3 bases are TGTGCCAGCAGCGTAGCGGGGGGGACCCAGTACTTC. Translating gives CASSVAGGTQYF. The rearrangement links TRBV9 to TRBJ2-5; 7 positions match TRBD2. V dropped 0 bases and J dropped 7; count of bases not matched to a gene: 0. CDR1 is SGDLS and CDR2 is YYNGEE in the germline V gene. The CDR3 has 12 residues.

The gene calls are TRBV5-5 and TRBJ1-2; D is undetermined. The CDR3 consists of 14 residues. V lost 5 bases and J 4 bases, leaving 15 bases between the germline ends. CDR1 is SGHKS and CDR2 is YYEKEE in the germline V gene (reference sequence). The CDR3 protein is CASSSNRDAYGYTF. CDR3 DNA sequence: TGTGCCAGCAGTTCTAATCGCGACGCCTATGGCTACACCTTC.

This chain links TRBV7-9 with TRBJ1-1; D may be TRBD1 (5 bases). From germline, CDR1 is SEHNR and CDR2 FQNEAQ (reference sequence). CDR3 size: 15 residues. Trimming removed 5 bases from V and 5 bases from J, with 18 bases in between. The CDR3 reads CASSLLGADETEAFF. In DNA form, the CDR3 reads TGTGCCAGCAGCCTTTTAGGGGCAGACGAAACTGAAGCTTTCTTT.

This clonotype has only a few counts. The V and J genes are TRBV5-1 and TRBJ2-5; no clear D. This CDR3 is 12 amino acids long. Trimming pared 6 bases from V and 5 bases from J, leaving 11 bases between. Per germline, CDR1 SGHRS and CDR2 YFSETQ. The CDR3 region is CASKAAGETQYF. The DNA of the CDR3 is TGCGCCAGCAAAGCAGCAGGCGAGACCCAGTACTTC.

This clonotype was detected a few times. The CDR3 spells CASSQDSQVLGNEQFF. The CDR3 DNA reads TGTGCCAGCAGCCAAGATTCACAGGTGTTGGGCAATGAGCAGTTCTTC. This rearrangement joins TRBV4-2 to TRBJ2-5, with D maybe TRBD1 (5 bases). TRBJ2-1 explains the end of the DNA better; the J call may be wrong. Germline CDR1 reads LGHNA; CDR2 reads YNFKEQ. The CDR3 has 16 amino acids.

This chain joins TRBV18 and TRBJ2-5; D is possibly TRBD1 (6 bases). V was pared by 3 bases and J by 0 bases, with 11 bases between. Looked up from germline, CDR1 is KGHSH and CDR2 is LQKENI. This CDR3 has 15 amino acids. The CDR3 reads CASSPGAGYQETQYF. In DNA form, the CDR3 reads TGTGCCAGCTCACCGGGGGCGGGTTACCAAGAGACCCAGTACTTC.

This rearrangement joins TRBV28 to TRBJ2-5, with D maybe TRBD2 (5 bases). The CDR3 spans 17 residues. Trimming pared 6 bases from V and 0 bases from J, leaving 20 bases between. The germline V gene has CDR1 MDHEN and CDR2 SYDVKM. The CDR3 sequence is CASSPAEERLYQETQYF. CDR3 in DNA: TGTGCCAGCAGCCCCGCGGAGGAGCGATTGTACCAAGAGACCCAGTACTTC.

V and J are TRBV7-6 and TRBJ1-3; 7 bases are a match to TRBD1. This CDR3 is built from 17 residues. Germline CDR1 and CDR2: SGHVS and FNYEAQ. V trimming: 5 bases; J trimming: 0 bases; junction bases outside the gene matches: 10. The CDR3 bases are TGTGCCAGCAGCCCAAATTACAGGGGAAGCTCTGGAAACACCATATATTTT. Residues: CASSPNYRGSSGNTIYF.

The V gene is TRBV20-1, the J gene TRBJ2-7; 9 bases fit TRBD1. CDR1 is DFQATT and CDR2 is SNEGSKA in the germline V gene (reference sequence). CDR3 length: 12 residues. With 6 bases clipped from V and 3 bases from J, the junction kept 3 bases outside the gene matches. This CDR3 is CSAQGQGYEQYF. The CDR3 bases are TGCAGTGCCCAGGGACAGGGCTACGAGCAGTACTTC.

Many counts were recorded for this clonotype. The chain links TRBV4-1 to TRBJ2-2, with 7 bases identical to TRBD1. CDR3 length: 14 residues. Germline V gene lookup returns CDR1 MGHRA and CDR2 YSYEKL. V trimming: 6 bases; J trimming: 4 bases; junction bases outside the gene matches: 5. Here the CDR3 reads CASSRPGGTGELFF. The CDR3 region has the DNA TGCGCCAGCAGTCGACCAGGGGGCACCGGGGAGCTGTTTTTT.

The gene calls are TRBV20-1 and TRBJ2-7; D is ambiguous. CDR1 and CDR2 (germline): DFQATT, SNEGSKA (reference sequence). V shed 0 bases and J shed 3 bases, with 12 bases lying between them. This CDR3 comprises 14 residues. The CDR3 region has the DNA TGCAGTGCTAGAGAAATTGGCCCGATCTACGAGCAGTACTTC. This gives the protein CSAREIGPIYEQYF.

V is TRBV28 and J is TRBJ2-1; perhaps TRBD1 as D (5 bases). Trimming took off 5 bases at V and 9 bases at J, with 14 bases between the two ends. Germline V gives CDR1 MDHEN, CDR2 SYDVKM. This CDR3 is 13 amino acids long. The CDR3 here is CASSVEWQGEQFF. The CDR3 nucleotides read TGTGCCAGCAGTGTAGAGTGGCAGGGTGAGCAGTTCTTC.

The chain is built from TRBV28 and TRBJ1-1; D gene unclear. Germline CDR1 reads MDHEN; CDR2 reads SYDVKM. This CDR3 is 13 amino acids long. The ends were cut back, 4 bases at V and 1 base at J, with 7 bases in the middle. This chain's CDR3 is CASSYNGNTEAFF. DNA of the CDR3: TGTGCCAGCAGTTACAATGGGAACACTGAAGCTTTCTTT.